The clone carrying this T cell receptor (beta chain) has just a few counts. Its specificity is unknown. TCRdb itself ran the RT-PCR reads through MiXCR, one entry per CDR3 protein. The sample gives about 500,000 distinct CDR3 sequences, more than 15% of which show up once; less than 4% is in the top ten. The record originates from a study of response to subunit inactivated influenza vaccine. Points from the study as a whole: Few additional T cells are recruited per seasonal influenza vaccination, authors suggested.

Germline V gene lookup returns CDR1 SGHRS and CDR2 YFSETQ. Trimming cost V 2 bases and J 2 bases, with 3 bases left between them. The CDR3 is 12 residues long. The source is a man aged 50 to 69 who received an inactivated influenza vaccine. The material was CD4+ T cells sorted from PBMCs, obtained around 2 years after vaccination. The chain has TRBV5-1 and TRBJ2-3; D ambiguous. The CDR3 DNA sequence: TGCGCCAGCAGCTTCCCCACAGATACGCAGTATTTT. This codes for CASSFPTDTQYF.